A selection of T cell receptor beta chains follows, all from one sample in a study of a mutant IDH1 vaccine in newly diagnosed glioma. Their target antigens are unknown. Some clones are missing from TCRdb's copy, which holds only in-frame ones; the method was immunoSEQ multiplex PCR. Of 25,000 to 35,000 clones listed, 80% to 90% are singletons. The sequenced sample was PBMCs, obtained from a glioma patient whose treatment included an IDH1 peptide vaccine. The source is a man between 18 and 29 years old with glioma. CDR3s leave out the opening cysteine and the closing phenylalanine or tryptophan. The size entry is marked missing in some rows and otherwise reads once, few, many or a size class.

v_gene	abundance	j_gene	CDR3aa
TRBV28	-	TRBJ2-7	ASSVDRSQPHSGNYEQY
TRBV2	-	TRBJ2-7	ASSWTGASYEQY
TRBV2	once	TRBJ1-1	ASSPSTLGTTEAF
TRBV4-2	-	TRBJ1-1	ASRRRMNTEAF
TRBV19	medium-sized	TRBJ2-7	ASSSRYEQY
TRBV29-1	-	TRBJ2-3	SVDSSFVVTSTDTQY
TRBV6-5	-	TRBJ1-2	ASSPGTGAYGYT
TRBV4-1	-	TRBJ1-6	ASVRSEGNNSPLH
TRBV5-6	-	TRBJ1-3	ASSFPSGNTIY
TRBV5-1	-	TRBJ1-1	ASSENRGHTEAF
TRBV7-2	once	TRBJ2-7	ASSLHFSYEQY
TRBV5-1	-	TRBJ2-7	ASSLYQGRNEQY
TRBV7-2	few	TRBJ1-2	ASSPGRNNYGYT
TRBV6-1	-	TRBJ1-6	ASSGRAGLVGNSPLH
TRBV30	-	TRBJ1-3	AWNLPGAGNTIY
TRBV5-1	once	TRBJ2-6	ASSVKGSGANVLT
TRBV5-1	-	TRBJ2-2	ASSSSGRDTGELF
TRBV25-1	-	TRBJ1-2	APVRAGGGYT
TRBV19	few	TRBJ1-1	ASTQNTEAF
TRBV5-1	few	TRBJ1-4	ASSTADSGHNEKLF
TRBV7-6	-	TRBJ1-1	ASSLGRVGSTEAF
TRBV6-1	-	TRBJ1-4	ASSTGADEKLF
TRBV28	-	TRBJ1-3	ASSTTGRANTIY
TRBV7-9	-	TRBJ2-7	ASSNRGRYEQY
TRBV7-9	-	TRBJ2-4	ASSLGTLAKNIQY
TRBV7-2	-	TRBJ2-2	ASSYGQRGLF
TRBV6-6	-	TRBJ1-1	ASSFPGQGLNTEAF
TRBV25-1	-	TRBJ1-4	ATLGEKLF
TRBV15	-	TRBJ1-1	ATSIPSGYDTEAF
TRBV5-4	-	TRBJ1-1	ASSSPMAENTEAF
TRBV29-1	-	TRBJ1-2	SAETFGYT
TRBV10-3	-	TRBJ1-5	AISDLVGSNQPQH
TRBV6-5	-	TRBJ2-7	ASRRGQGTYEQY
TRBV4-1	-	TRBJ1-2	ASSEGTRYGYT
TRBV5-1	-	TRBJ2-7	ASSLGLPAYEQY
TRBV7-9	-	TRBJ2-2	ASSSTSGRASGELF
TRBV7-3	-	TRBJ2-5	ASSSTGGLGETQY
TRBV29-1	once	TRBJ2-1	SAQGLAGLNEQF
TRBV7-8	-	TRBJ1-1	ASNKLTGNTEAF
TRBV5-6	-	TRBJ2-7	ASSPRGLSYEQY